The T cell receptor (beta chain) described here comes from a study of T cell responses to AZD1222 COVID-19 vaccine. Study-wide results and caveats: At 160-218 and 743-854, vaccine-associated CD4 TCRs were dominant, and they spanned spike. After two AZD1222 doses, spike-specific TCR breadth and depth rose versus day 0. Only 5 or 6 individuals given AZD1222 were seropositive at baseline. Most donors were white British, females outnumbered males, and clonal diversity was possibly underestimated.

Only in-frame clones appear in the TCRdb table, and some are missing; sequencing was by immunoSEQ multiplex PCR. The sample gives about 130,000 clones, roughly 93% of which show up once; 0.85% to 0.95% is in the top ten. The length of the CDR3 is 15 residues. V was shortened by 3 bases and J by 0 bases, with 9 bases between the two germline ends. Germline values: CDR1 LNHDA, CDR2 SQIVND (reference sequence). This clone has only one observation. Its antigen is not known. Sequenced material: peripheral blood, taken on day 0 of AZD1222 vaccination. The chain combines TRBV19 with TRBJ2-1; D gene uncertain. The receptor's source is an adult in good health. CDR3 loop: CASSITWDSYNEQFF. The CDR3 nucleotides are TGTGCCAGTAGTATCACCTGGGACTCCTACAATGAGCAGTTCTTC.